These 9 T cell receptor beta chains were sequenced from one sample in a study of shared clonotypes between healthy human individuals. Profiling relied on immunoSEQ multiplex PCR, and the TCRdb table lists in-frame clones only, not all of them. The sample holds roughly 1,500,000 clones, about 98.5% seen once. The sample comprised naive CD4+ T cells sorted from blood. Subset denoted: CD45RA+ positively selected. The receptors were gathered from a man aged 25-45 years in good health.

This chain joins TRBV5-4 and TRBJ2-7, with TRBD2 matching 12 bases. This CDR3 has 15 residues. After removal of 3 bases from V and 3 bases from J, the junction contained 4 bases not matched to a gene. Looked up from germline, CDR1 is SGHNT and CDR2 is YYREEE (reference sequence). CDR3 sequence reads: CASSSMTSGGYEQYF. In DNA form, the CDR3 reads TGTGCCAGCAGCTCTATGACTAGCGGGGGCTACGAGCAGTACTTC.

This chain uses TRBV18 with TRBJ2-1, with no clear D. CDR3 length equals 18 residues. V dropped 3 bases and J dropped 0 bases, with 18 bases sitting between them. Germline-derived CDR1 and CDR2 are KGHSH and LQKENI. CDR3 DNA sequence: TGTGCCAGCTCACCCTCGCGTGGTGCCCATATCTCCTACAATGAGCAGTTCTTC. Protein sequence: CASSPSRGAHISYNEQFF.

About this clone itself: Other DNA sequences of this sample code for an identical CDR3. The chain couples TRBV5-5 to TRBJ2-2; D not resolved. The CDR3 loop spans 15 amino acids. From germline, CDR1 is SGHKS and CDR2 YYEKEE (reference sequence). Trimming removed 0 bases at V and 1 base at J, with 7 bases between. The CDR3 DNA reads as TGTGCCAGCAGCTTGGGGACGGGGAACACCGGGGAGCTGTTTTTT. This codes for CASSLGTGNTGELFF.

In DNA form, the CDR3 reads TGTGCCTGGGGTACAGGCAGCCGAAAAGCTTTCTTT. As protein: CAWGTGSRKAFF. This chain joins TRBV30 and TRBJ1-1, with a tentative D call TRBD1 (5 bases). In germline, CDR1 is GTSNPN, CDR2 SVGIG (reference sequence). V was shortened by 5 bases and J by 9 bases, with 16 bases between the two germline ends. CDR3 length: 12 residues.

As regards this clone: The same CDR3 is also encoded by other DNA sequences in this sample. This chain links TRBV18 with TRBJ2-2; weak D call: TRBD1 (6 bases). Trimming stripped 3 bases from V and 0 bases from J, with 8 bases between. In germline, CDR1 is KGHSH, CDR2 LQKENI. CDR3 length: 15 amino acids. This CDR3 reads CASSPRTANTGELFF. DNA of the CDR3: TGTGCCAGCTCACCTAGGACAGCGAACACCGGGGAGCTGTTTTTT.

V and J are TRBV7-2 and TRBJ1-2; D is ambiguous. The V end was cut by 2 bases, the J end by 5 bases, with 15 bases between. The CDR3 contains 15 residues. CDR1 and CDR2 from the germline V gene are SGHTA and FQGNSA. This CDR3 is CASSLSSAPGYGYTF. DNA for the CDR3: TGTGCCAGCAGCTTAAGCTCGGCGCCCGGGTATGGCTACACCTTC. Full variable domain (missing parts from reference TRBV7-2 and TRBJ1-2): GAGVSQSPSNKVTEKGKDVELRCDPISGHTALYWYRQSLGQGLEFLIYFQGNSAPDKSGLPSDRFSAERTGGSVSTLTIQRTQQEDSAVYLCASSLSSAPGYGYTFGSGTRLTVV.

V usage is TRBV19 and J usage is TRBJ1-4; D is unresolved. CDR1 is LNHDA and CDR2 is SQIVND in the germline V gene (reference sequence). This CDR3 comprises 18 residues. V lost 3 bases, J lost 2 bases, and 19 bases lay in between. The CDR3 reads CASSMRYAGNPTNEKLFF. The CDR3 DNA is TGTGCCAGTAGTATGCGATATGCGGGGAATCCCACTAATGAAAAACTGTTTTTT.

V and J are TRBV5-4 and TRBJ2-7; D is unclear. The CDR3 loop spans 14 amino acids. V was clipped by 3 bases and J by 2 bases, with 12 bases between them. Germline loops: CDR1 SGHNT, CDR2 YYREEE (reference sequence). Here the CDR3 DNA reads TGTGCCAGCAGCTCATACCAAAACCCCTACGAGCAGTACTTC. Protein sequence: CASSSYQNPYEQYF.

The chain carries TRBV11-3 and TRBJ2-1; D remains ambiguous. This CDR3 has 14 amino acids. Per the germline V gene, CDR1 is SGHNT and CDR2 is YENEEA. V dropped 4 bases and J dropped 3 bases, with 10 bases sitting between them. The CDR3 here is CASSSAPSYNEQFF. The CDR3 nucleotides read TGTGCCAGCAGCTCCGCCCCTAGCTACAATGAGCAGTTCTTC.